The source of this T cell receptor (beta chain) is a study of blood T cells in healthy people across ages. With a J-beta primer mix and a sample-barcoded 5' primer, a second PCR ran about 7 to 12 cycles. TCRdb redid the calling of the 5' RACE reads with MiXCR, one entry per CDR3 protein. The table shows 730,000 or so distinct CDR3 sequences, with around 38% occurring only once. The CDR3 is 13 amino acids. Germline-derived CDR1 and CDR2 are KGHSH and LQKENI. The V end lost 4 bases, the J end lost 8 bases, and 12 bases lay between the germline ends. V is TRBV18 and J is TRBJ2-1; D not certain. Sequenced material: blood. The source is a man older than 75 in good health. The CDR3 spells CASSLKLGHEQFF. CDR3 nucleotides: TGTGCCAGCTCACTCAAGCTGGGCCATGAGCAGTTCTTC.